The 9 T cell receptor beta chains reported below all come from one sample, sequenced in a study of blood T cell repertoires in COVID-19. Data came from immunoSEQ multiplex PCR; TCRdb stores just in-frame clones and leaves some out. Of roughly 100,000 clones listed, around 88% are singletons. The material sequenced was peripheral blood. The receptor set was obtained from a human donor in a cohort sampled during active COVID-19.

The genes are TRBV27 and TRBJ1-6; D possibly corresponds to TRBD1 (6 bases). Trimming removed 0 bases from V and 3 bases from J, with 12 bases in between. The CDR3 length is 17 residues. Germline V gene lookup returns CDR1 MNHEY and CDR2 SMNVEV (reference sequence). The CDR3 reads CASSLSTVRGYNSPLHF. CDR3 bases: TGTGCCAGCAGTTTATCGACGGTCAGGGGCTATAATTCACCCCTCCACTTT.

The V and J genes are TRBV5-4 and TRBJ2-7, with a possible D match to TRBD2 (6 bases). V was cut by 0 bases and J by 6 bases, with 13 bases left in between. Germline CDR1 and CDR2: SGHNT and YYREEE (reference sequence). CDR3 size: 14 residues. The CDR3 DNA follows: TGTGCCAGCAGCTTGGCTAGCGCCATCCGCGAGCAGTACTTC. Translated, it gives CASSLASAIREQYF.

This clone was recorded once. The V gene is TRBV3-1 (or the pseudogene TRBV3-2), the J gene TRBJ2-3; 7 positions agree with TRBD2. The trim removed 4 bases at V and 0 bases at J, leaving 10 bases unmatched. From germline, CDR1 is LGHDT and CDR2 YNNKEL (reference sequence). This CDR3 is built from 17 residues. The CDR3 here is CASSRPGLPVSTDTQYF. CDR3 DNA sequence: TGTGCCAGCAGCCGGCCGGGACTACCGGTTAGCACAGATACGCAGTATTTT.

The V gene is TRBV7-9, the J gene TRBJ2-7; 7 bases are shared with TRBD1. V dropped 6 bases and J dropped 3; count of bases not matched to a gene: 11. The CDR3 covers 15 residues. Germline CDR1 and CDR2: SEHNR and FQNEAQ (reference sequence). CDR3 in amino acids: CASRDTGESDYEQYF. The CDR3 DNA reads TGTGCCAGCAGAGACACAGGGGAGAGTGACTACGAGCAGTACTTC.

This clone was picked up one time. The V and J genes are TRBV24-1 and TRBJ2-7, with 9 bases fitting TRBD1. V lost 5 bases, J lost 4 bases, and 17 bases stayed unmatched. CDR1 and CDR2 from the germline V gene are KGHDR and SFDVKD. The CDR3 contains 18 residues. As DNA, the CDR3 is TGTGCCACCAGTGGGAAACCTGGTAAGGGACAGGGATTTTACGAGCAGTACTTC. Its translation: CATSGKPGKGQGFYEQYF.

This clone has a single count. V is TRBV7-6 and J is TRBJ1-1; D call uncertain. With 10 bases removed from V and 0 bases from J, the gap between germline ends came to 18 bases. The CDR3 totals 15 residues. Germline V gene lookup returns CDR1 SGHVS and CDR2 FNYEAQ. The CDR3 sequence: CATAPNPVVNTEAFF. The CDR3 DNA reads TGTGCCACCGCACCAAACCCGGTGGTGAACACTGAAGCTTTCTTT.

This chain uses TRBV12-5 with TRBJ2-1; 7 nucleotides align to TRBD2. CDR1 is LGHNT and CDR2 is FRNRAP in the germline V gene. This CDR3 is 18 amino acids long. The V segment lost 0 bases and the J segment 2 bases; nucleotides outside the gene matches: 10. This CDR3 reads CASGLVRGGTTTYNEQFF. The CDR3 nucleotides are TGTGCTAGTGGTTTGGTCCGGGGAGGGACTACGACCTACAATGAGCAGTTCTTC.

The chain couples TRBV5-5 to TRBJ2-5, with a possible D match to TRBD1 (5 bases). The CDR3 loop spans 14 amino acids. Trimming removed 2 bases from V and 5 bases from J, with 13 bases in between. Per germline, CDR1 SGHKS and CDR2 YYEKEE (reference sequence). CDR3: CASSLGMGLETQYF. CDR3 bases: TGTGCCAGCAGCTTAGGGATGGGGCTGGAGACCCAGTACTTC.

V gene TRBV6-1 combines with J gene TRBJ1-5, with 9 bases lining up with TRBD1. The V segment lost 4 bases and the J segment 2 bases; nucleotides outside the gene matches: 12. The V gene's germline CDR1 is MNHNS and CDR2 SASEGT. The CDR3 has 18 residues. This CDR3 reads CASSAGTGRRLGNQPQHF. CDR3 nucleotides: TGTGCCAGCAGTGCCGGGACAGGGAGGAGGTTGGGCAATCAGCCCCAGCATTTT.